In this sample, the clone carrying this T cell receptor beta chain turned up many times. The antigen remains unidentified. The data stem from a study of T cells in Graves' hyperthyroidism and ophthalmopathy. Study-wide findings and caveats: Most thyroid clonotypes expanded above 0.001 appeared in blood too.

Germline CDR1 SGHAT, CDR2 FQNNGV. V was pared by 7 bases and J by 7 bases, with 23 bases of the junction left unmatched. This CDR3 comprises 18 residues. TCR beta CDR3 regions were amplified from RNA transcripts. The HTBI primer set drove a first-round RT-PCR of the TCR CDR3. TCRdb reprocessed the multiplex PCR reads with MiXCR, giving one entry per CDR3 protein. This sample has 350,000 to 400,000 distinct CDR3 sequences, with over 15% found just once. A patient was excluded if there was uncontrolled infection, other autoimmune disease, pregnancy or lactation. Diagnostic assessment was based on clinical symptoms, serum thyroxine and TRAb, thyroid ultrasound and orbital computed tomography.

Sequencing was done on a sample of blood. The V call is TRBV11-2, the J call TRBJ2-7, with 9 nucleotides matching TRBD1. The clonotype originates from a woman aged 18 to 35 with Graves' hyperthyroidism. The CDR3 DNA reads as TGTGCCAGCACCCCAATTGGAGGAACAGGGGGCATACCGGGGGAGCAGTACTTC. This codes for CASTPIGGTGGIPGEQYF.